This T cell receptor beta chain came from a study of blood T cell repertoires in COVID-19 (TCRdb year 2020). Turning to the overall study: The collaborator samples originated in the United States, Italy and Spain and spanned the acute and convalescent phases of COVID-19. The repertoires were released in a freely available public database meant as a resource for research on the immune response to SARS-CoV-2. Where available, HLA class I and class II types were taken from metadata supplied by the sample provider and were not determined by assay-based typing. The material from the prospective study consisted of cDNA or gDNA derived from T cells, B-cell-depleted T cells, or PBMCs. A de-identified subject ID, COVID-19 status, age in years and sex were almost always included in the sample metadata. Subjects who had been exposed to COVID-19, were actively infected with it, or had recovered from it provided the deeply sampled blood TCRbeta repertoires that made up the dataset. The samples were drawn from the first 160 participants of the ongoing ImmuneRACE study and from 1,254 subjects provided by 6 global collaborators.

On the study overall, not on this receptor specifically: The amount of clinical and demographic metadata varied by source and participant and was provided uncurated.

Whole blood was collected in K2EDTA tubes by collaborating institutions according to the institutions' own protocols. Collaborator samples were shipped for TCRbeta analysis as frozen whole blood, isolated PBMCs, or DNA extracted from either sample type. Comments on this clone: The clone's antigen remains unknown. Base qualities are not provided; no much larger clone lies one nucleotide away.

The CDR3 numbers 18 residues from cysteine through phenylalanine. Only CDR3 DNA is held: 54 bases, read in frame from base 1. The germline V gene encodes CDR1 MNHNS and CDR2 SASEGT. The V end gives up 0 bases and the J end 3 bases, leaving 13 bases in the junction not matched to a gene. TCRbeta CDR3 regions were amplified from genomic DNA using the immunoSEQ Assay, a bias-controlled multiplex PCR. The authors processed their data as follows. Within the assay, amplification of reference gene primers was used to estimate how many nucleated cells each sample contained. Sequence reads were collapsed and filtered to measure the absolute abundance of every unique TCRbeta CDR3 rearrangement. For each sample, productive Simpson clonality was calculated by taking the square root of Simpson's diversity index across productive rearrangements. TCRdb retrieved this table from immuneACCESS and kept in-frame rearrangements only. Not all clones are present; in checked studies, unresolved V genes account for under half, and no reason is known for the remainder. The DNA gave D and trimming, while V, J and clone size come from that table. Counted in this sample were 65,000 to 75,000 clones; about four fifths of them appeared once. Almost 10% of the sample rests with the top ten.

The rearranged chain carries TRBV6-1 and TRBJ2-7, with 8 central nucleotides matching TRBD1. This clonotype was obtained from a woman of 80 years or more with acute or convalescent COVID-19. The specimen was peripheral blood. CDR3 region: CASSEAVGRGDRNYEQYF. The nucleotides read TGTGCCAGCAGTGAAGCGGTGGGTAGGGGGGACAGGAACTACGAGCAGTACTTC.